One sample yielded the 8 T cell receptor beta chains listed below, sequenced in a study of blood T cells in healthy people across ages. Combining a sample-barcoded 5' primer with a J-beta primer mix, a second PCR ran for about 7 to 12 cycles. TCRdb reprocessed the 5' RACE reads with MiXCR, giving one entry per CDR3 protein. The table has 1.4 million to 1.5 million distinct CDR3 sequences, 42% seen once. Sequencing was done on a sample of blood. These receptors were collected from a woman younger than 30 in good health.

The chain uses TRBV7-8 and TRBJ2-7; D is possibly TRBD2 (5 bases). Trimming cost V 3 bases and J 1 base, with 13 bases left between them. The germline CDR1 and CDR2 sequences are SGHVS and FQNEAQ. This CDR3 contains 15 residues. CDR3 sequence reads: CASSLRGGRSYEQYF. As DNA, the CDR3 is TGTGCCAGCAGCTTGAGAGGAGGTCGATCCTACGAGCAGTACTTC. The whole variable domain, remainder taken from reference TRBV7-8 and TRBJ2-7, is GAGVSQSPRYKVAKRGQDVALRCDPISGHVSLFWYQQALGQGPEFLTYFQNEAQLDKSGLPSDRFFAERPEGSVSTLKIQRTQQEDSAVYLCASSLRGGRSYEQYFGPGTRLTVT.

The rearrangement uses TRBV28 and TRBJ2-5; 7 bases are shared with TRBD1. The J call may be mistaken, given a closer DNA end match to TRBJ2-7. This CDR3 spans 15 amino acids. The germline V gene has CDR1 MDHEN and CDR2 SYDVKM. CDR3 sequence (DNA): TGTGCCAGCAGCACCACACAAGGGGGCAACTACGAGCAGTACTTC. It codes for CASSTTQGGNYEQYF.

The gene calls are TRBV12-3 or TRBV12-4 and TRBJ2-4, with TRBD1 identical over 11 bases. Trimming cost V 7 bases and J 8 bases; bases outside gene matches: 7. The CDR3 is made up of 14 amino acids. The CDR3: CASTRTGGAYIQYF. DNA of the CDR3: TGTGCCAGCACCCGGACAGGGGGCGCTTACATTCAGTACTTC.

The chain couples TRBV12-3 or TRBV12-4 to TRBJ1-5, with D tentatively TRBD1 (6 bases). This CDR3 spans 16 amino acids. V was clipped by 5 bases and J by 3 bases, with 17 bases between them. DNA of the CDR3: TGTGCCAGCAGTCCCGTCCGGGACACCTACAATCAGCCCCAGCATTTT. Its protein product is CASSPVRDTYNQPQHF.

This clonotype has a handful of counts. The chain joins TRBV5-1 to TRBJ2-3; D may be TRBD2 (6 bases). This CDR3 has 15 amino acids. The V gene's germline CDR1 is SGHRS and CDR2 YFSETQ. The ends were cut back, 1 base at V and 6 bases at J, with 15 bases in the middle. This CDR3 reads CASSLRLTSGDTQYF. In DNA form, the CDR3 reads TGCGCCAGCAGCTTGAGGTTGACGAGCGGGGATACGCAGTATTTT. Drawing the rest from reference TRBV5-1 and TRBJ2-3, the complete variable domain is KAGVTQTPRYLIKTRGQQVTLSCSPISGHRSVSWYQQTPGQGLQFLFEYFSETQRNKGNFPGRFSGRQFSNSRSEMNVSTLELGDSALYLCASSLRLTSGDTQYFGPGTRLTVL.

This clonotype has a handful of counts. The chain couples TRBV20-1 to TRBJ1-1; tentative D call: TRBD1 (6 bases). V dropped 5 bases and J dropped 1 base, with 8 bases sitting between them. Germline assignment: CDR1 DFQATT and CDR2 SNEGSKA (reference sequence). The CDR3 spans 12 residues. The CDR3 spells CSALQGNTEAFF. The CDR3 DNA reads TGCAGTGCTCTACAGGGGAACACTGAAGCTTTCTTT.

V is TRBV29-1 and J is TRBJ1-1; 8 bases line up with TRBD1. V was clipped by 7 bases and J by 4 bases; unmatched bases: 8. CDR1 and CDR2 from the germline V gene are SQVTM and ANQGSEA. The CDR3 has 13 residues. In nucleotides, the CDR3 is TGCAGCGCTCGACAGGGGACGGGCACTGAAGCTTTCTTT. This sequence encodes CSARQGTGTEAFF.

The CDR3: CASSPSMSKQFF. The CDR3 region has the DNA TGTGCCAGCAGCCCGTCGATGAGCAAGCAGTTCTTC. V is TRBV7-6 and J is TRBJ2-1, with D hard to call. CDR3 size: 12 residues. The germline V gene has CDR1 SGHVS and CDR2 FNYEAQ. V lost 5 bases, J lost 11 bases, and 13 bases lay in between.